Presented here are 26 T cell receptor beta chains from one specimen sequenced in a study of neoadjuvant nivolumab and ipilimumab in lung cancer. Generated by immunoSEQ multiplex PCR, the TCRdb table keeps only in-frame clones and is missing some. The sample contains about 27,000 clones, 76% of which appear only once. The sequenced sample was tumor tissue, obtained after neoadjuvant nivolumab, alone or with ipilimumab, at or shortly before surgery. The source is an adult with non-small cell lung cancer.

V and J are TRBV7-9 and TRBJ2-7, with D uncertain. The V gene's germline CDR1 is SEHNR and CDR2 FQNEAQ (reference sequence). V lost 1 base to trimming and J lost 0 bases, with 7 bases between them. This CDR3 comprises 14 residues. The CDR3 DNA follows: TGTGCCAGCAGCTTAGGACATACCTCCTACGAGCAGTACTTC. It yields the protein CASSLGHTSYEQYF.

This clone showed up just a few times. The chain carries TRBV5-4 and TRBJ1-2, with D tentatively TRBD1 (6 bases). Germline V gene lookup returns CDR1 SGHNT and CDR2 YYREEE (reference sequence). CDR3 length: 13 amino acids. V dropped 4 bases and J dropped 7 bases, with 14 bases sitting between them. This CDR3 reads CASSLDSVFGYTF. CDR3 bases: TGTGCCAGCAGCCTGGACAGCGTTTTTGGCTACACCTTC.

This clone has a single count. The V call is TRBV5-4, the J call TRBJ2-4, with 7 positions matching TRBD2. V lost 1 base and J lost 7; bases outside the gene matches: 5. CDR3 length equals 14 residues. The germline V gene encodes CDR1 SGHNT and CDR2 YYREEE (reference sequence). CDR3 DNA: TGTGCCAGCAGCTTGTGGGGGGGAGGGAACATTCAGTACTTC. It specifies CASSLWGGGNIQYF.

V gene TRBV20-1 combines with J gene TRBJ2-5; no firm D call. The CDR3 contains 11 residues. With 2 bases removed from V and 1 base from J, the gap between germline ends came to 2 bases. CDR1 DFQATT and CDR2 SNEGSKA come from the germline V gene (reference sequence). In DNA form, the CDR3 reads TGCAGTGCTAGACTCCAAGAGACCCAGTACTTC. Amino acids: CSARLQETQYF.

The chain employs TRBV7-8 and TRBJ1-2, with 10 bases aligning to TRBD1. The CDR3 extends over 17 amino acids. Germline trimming cut 3 bases from V and 4 bases from J; bases unmatched to any gene: 11. Germline V gene sequence: CDR1 SGHVS, CDR2 FQNEAQ. The CDR3 spells CASSFSPRDRGGYGYTF. In nucleotides, the CDR3 is TGTGCCAGCAGCTTCTCCCCTCGGGACAGGGGAGGCTATGGCTACACCTTC. Complete variable domain (other parts from reference TRBV7-8 and TRBJ1-2): GAGVSQSPRYKVAKRGQDVALRCDPISGHVSLFWYQQALGQGPEFLTYFQNEAQLDKSGLPSDRFFAERPEGSVSTLKIQRTQQEDSAVYLCASSFSPRDRGGYGYTFGSGTRLTVV.

The CDR3 loop is CASSLAERNPNGYTF. DNA of the CDR3: TGTGCCAGCAGCTTGGCCGAGAGAAACCCTAATGGCTACACCTTC. This rearrangement joins TRBV5-4 to TRBJ1-2; D is undetermined. This CDR3 region has 15 residues. V was trimmed by 0 bases and J by 6 bases, leaving 15 bases between them. The germline CDR1 and CDR2 sequences are SGHNT and YYREEE (reference sequence).

V and J are TRBV7-2 and TRBJ1-6, with D unclear. V was shortened by 5 bases and J by 4 bases, with 6 bases between the two germline ends. The CDR3 is 13 residues long. Per the germline V gene, CDR1 is SGHTA and CDR2 is FQGNSA. The CDR3 coding sequence is TGTGCCAGCAGCGCAGTTTATAATTCACCCCTCCACTTT. Translated: CASSAVYNSPLHF.

The chain joins TRBV6-1 to TRBJ2-3; D is unresolved. With 8 bases removed from V and 2 bases from J, the gap between germline ends came to 14 bases. Germline V CDR1 and CDR2: MNHNS, SASEGT. The CDR3 is made up of 14 amino acids. Here the CDR3 DNA reads TGTGCCAGCCGAAGGCAGGAACACACAGATACGCAGTATTTT. Amino acid sequence: CASRRQEHTDTQYF.

This clone has just one count. The V call is TRBV4-2, the J call TRBJ2-5; possibly TRBD1 or TRBD2 for D (5 bases each). The CDR3 length is 14 residues. Germline V gives CDR1 LGHNA, CDR2 YNFKEQ. The V and J ends lost 1 base and 1 base respectively, with 7 bases between them. CDR3 sequence (DNA): TGTGCCAGCAGCCAAGGTGGGGGCCAAGAGACCCAGTACTTC. Protein product: CASSQGGGQETQYF.

The chain has TRBV6-1 and TRBJ2-3; D tentatively fits TRBD1 or TRBD2 (6 bases each). Germline assignment: CDR1 MNHNS and CDR2 SASEGT. Trimming stripped 2 bases from V and 5 bases from J, with 11 bases between. The CDR3 extends over 14 amino acids. CDR3 sequence (DNA): TGTGCCAGCAGTGAACCGGGGGCCGGAGATACGCAGTATTTT. Encoded protein: CASSEPGAGDTQYF.

V gene TRBV7-8 combines with J gene TRBJ2-7; no reliable D call. The germline V and J ends were trimmed by 1 base and 0 bases, with 7 bases remaining between them. In germline, CDR1 is SGHVS, CDR2 FQNEAQ. This CDR3 comprises 14 residues. CDR3 coding DNA: TGTGCCAGCAGCTTAGAGGCAGGCTCCTACGAGCAGTACTTC. Protein product: CASSLEAGSYEQYF.

The chain carries TRBV25-1 and TRBJ1-2; a weak D match, TRBD1 (6 bases). This CDR3 is 13 amino acids long. The V end was cut by 4 bases, the J end by 6 bases, with 12 bases between. Germline CDR1 is MGHDK and CDR2 is SYGVNS. CDR3 protein: CASSARGTHGYTF. The CDR3 DNA is TGTGCCAGCAGTGCCAGGGGAACCCATGGCTACACCTTC.

The chain carries TRBV6-6 and TRBJ2-7; D is ambiguous. The germline gives CDR1 MNHNY, CDR2 SVGAGI (reference sequence). The germline V and J ends were trimmed by 4 bases and 7 bases, with 11 bases remaining between them. The CDR3 runs 12 residues. CDR3 DNA: TGTGCCAGCAGTTTAAGGGCAGTGGAGCAGTACTTC. Its protein product is CASSLRAVEQYF.

This chain uses TRBV7-2 with TRBJ1-2; 7 nucleotides match TRBD1. The CDR3 is 14 residues long. The V and J ends lost 5 bases and 7 bases, in that order; junction bases with no gene match: 10. Germline V lookup: CDR1 SGHTA, CDR2 FQGNSA. Here the CDR3 DNA reads TGTGCCAGCAGCGTTTTACAGGGGCGGGGTGGCTACACCTTC. As protein: CASSVLQGRGGYTF. Filled out from reference TRBV7-2 and TRBJ1-2, the complete variable domain reads GAGVSQSPSNKVTEKGKDVELRCDPISGHTALYWYRQSLGQGLEFLIYFQGNSAPDKSGLPSDRFSAERTGGSVSTLTIQRTQQEDSAVYLCASSVLQGRGGYTFGSGTRLTVV.

The chain couples TRBV7-9 to TRBJ2-1, with 9 nucleotides matching TRBD2. V trimming: 5 bases; J trimming: 5 bases; junction bases outside the gene matches: 7. CDR3 length: 15 residues. The germline V gene has CDR1 SEHNR and CDR2 FQNEAQ (reference sequence). This CDR3 reads CASSPPGLANNEQFF. CDR3 nucleotide sequence: TGTGCCAGCAGCCCACCGGGACTAGCAAACAATGAGCAGTTCTTC.

The J gene is TRBJ1-2, the V gene TRBV18; D is uncertain. Germline assignment: CDR1 KGHSH and CDR2 LQKENI. V was trimmed by 2 bases and J by 1 base, leaving 14 bases between them. The CDR3 extends over 16 amino acids. CDR3 protein: CASSPGLEKFNYGYTF. The CDR3 nucleotides are TGTGCCAGCTCACCAGGTCTGGAGAAGTTTAACTATGGCTACACCTTC.

This clone came up once. The chain recombines TRBV6-6 with TRBJ2-3; D call uncertain. Looked up from germline, CDR1 is MNHNY and CDR2 is SVGAGI (reference sequence). This CDR3 comprises 15 residues. Trimming shortened V by 2 bases and J by 2 bases, and 11 bases separated the two germline ends. The CDR3 region is CASSYRAGVTDTQYF. The CDR3 nucleotides read TGTGCCAGCAGTTACCGGGCAGGTGTCACAGATACGCAGTATTTT.

The chain combines TRBV10-1 with TRBJ1-1, with 9 bases fitting TRBD1. V lost 5 bases and J lost 8; bases outside the gene matches: 6. Per the germline V gene, CDR1 is WNHNN and CDR2 is SYGVQD (reference sequence). There are 13 residues in the CDR3. This chain's CDR3 is CASSPGQGREAFF. CDR3 nucleotide sequence: TGCGCCAGCAGTCCGGGACAGGGTAGAGAAGCTTTCTTT.

J is TRBJ2-7 and V is TRBV29-1, with D unresolved. The CDR3 consists of 13 residues. CDR1 is SQVTM and CDR2 is ANQGSEA in the germline V gene. The V end was cut by 3 bases, the J end by 3 bases, with 12 bases between. CDR3 in amino acids: CSVDRLHDYEQYF. The CDR3 region has the DNA TGCAGCGTTGATCGTCTCCATGACTACGAGCAGTACTTC.

V usage is TRBV29-1 and J usage is TRBJ1-5, with D uncertain. The germline gives CDR1 SQVTM, CDR2 ANQGSEA. CDR3 length: 13 amino acids. Trimming removed 6 bases from V and 4 bases from J, with 13 bases in between. CDR3: CSVAFSPNQPQHF. CDR3 in DNA: TGCAGCGTCGCTTTCTCGCCGAATCAGCCCCAGCATTTT.

The rearrangement uses TRBV20-1 and TRBJ2-7; a possible D gene is TRBD1 (5 bases). CDR1 is DFQATT, CDR2 SNEGSKA, per germline (reference sequence). The V end was cut by 6 bases, the J end by 0 bases, with 6 bases between. This CDR3 comprises 11 residues. CDR3 sequence reads: CSADSSYEQYF. CDR3 nucleotide sequence: TGCAGTGCAGACAGCTCCTACGAGCAGTACTTC.

The chain links TRBV15 to TRBJ2-1, with D maybe TRBD1 (6 bases). There are 17 residues in the CDR3. Trimming removed 2 bases at V and 1 base at J, with 15 bases between. Germline CDR1 LNHNV, CDR2 YYDKDF (reference sequence). CDR3: CATSRPQGLNSYNEQFF. CDR3 nucleotide sequence: TGTGCCACCAGCAGACCCCAGGGGCTAAATTCCTACAATGAGCAGTTCTTC.

This chain links TRBV2 with TRBJ2-2; 7 bases are shared with TRBD1. CDR3 length equals 14 residues. Germline V gene data show CDR1 as SNHLY and CDR2 as FYNNEI. J was trimmed by 3 bases and V by 5 bases; bases with no gene match: 3. CDR3 in amino acids: CASSIGTDTGELFF. The CDR3 DNA reads TGTGCCAGCAGTATAGGGACAGACACCGGGGAGCTGTTTTTT.

The chain couples TRBV6-5 to TRBJ2-7; TRBD1 matches 9 bases. CDR3 length: 15 residues. Germline CDR1 and CDR2: MNHEY and SVGAGI. The trim removed 5 bases at V and 3 bases at J, leaving 8 bases unmatched. The CDR3 nucleotides are TGTGCCAGCAGTACCCGACAGGGGGGAAACTACGAGCAGTACTTC. Translated: CASSTRQGGNYEQYF.

The chain has TRBV2 and TRBJ2-7; D is unclear. The CDR3 covers 11 residues. Trimming shortened V by 6 bases and J by 1 base, and 4 bases separated the two germline ends. Per germline, CDR1 SNHLY and CDR2 FYNNEI. CDR3 amino acids: CASRVSYEQYF. DNA of the CDR3: TGTGCCAGCAGGGTATCCTACGAGCAGTACTTC.

This clone appeared once. The chain employs TRBV27 and TRBJ2-7; the D gene is possibly TRBD2 (5 bases). V lost 6 bases, J lost 2 bases, and 8 bases lay in between. This CDR3 contains 12 residues. Per the germline V gene, CDR1 is MNHEY and CDR2 is SMNVEV (reference sequence). The CDR3: CASRGETYEQYF. Here the CDR3 DNA reads TGTGCCAGCAGGGGAGAAACCTACGAGCAGTACTTC.